This is a list of T cell receptor beta chains from one sample in a study of blood T cells in healthy people across ages. One entry per CDR3 protein, called by TCRdb with MiXCR from the 5' RACE reads. The sample has about 640,000 distinct CDR3 sequences; approximately 30% are singletons. Sequenced input: blood. The receptors originated from a woman aged 80 or over in good health. Each CDR3 is given with its conserved first and last residue. Clone size, where shown, is once, few, many, or a class for clones that have expanded.

J	V	size	CDR3
TRBJ2-3	TRBV12-3/TRBV12-4	once	CASSLDQGTSTDTQYF
TRBJ2-4	TRBV7-2	NA	CASSLGTGDIQYF
TRBJ2-3	TRBV29-1	NA	CSANPPGLLGGTQYF
TRBJ2-7	TRBV20-1	many	CSAHIQGYEQYF
TRBJ2-6	TRBV14	few	CASSPLSQGALGANVLTF
TRBJ2-7	TRBV6-5	many	CASSYARDSSYEQYF
TRBJ1-6	TRBV2	few	CASSARQGGGPLHF
TRBJ2-7	TRBV9	many	CASSVSANQYEQYF
TRBJ1-6	TRBV6-5	many	CASRFRDRGSPLHF
TRBJ2-1	TRBV9	few	CASIPRGGGSNEQFF
TRBJ1-3	TRBV20-1	NA	CSASATRGNTIYF
TRBJ2-5	TRBV4-3	many	CASSLNLQGLETQYF
TRBJ1-1	TRBV13	many	CASSLVSNTEAFF
NA	TRBV7-9	few	CASSFLAGPARFSSYNEQYF
TRBJ2-1	TRBV4-3	many	CASSQDRLAFGEQFF
TRBJ2-7	TRBV19	few	CASRTTSGAREQYF
TRBJ1-5	TRBV19	NA	CASRKDTGRQPQHF
TRBJ2-5	TRBV29-1	many	CSVAELAGPQETQYF
TRBJ2-3	TRBV18	many	CASSPRVADTQYF
TRBJ2-7	TRBV27	few	CASSFLSGYYEQYF
TRBJ1-2	TRBV4-3	NA	CASSQDEADSYGYTF
TRBJ1-1	TRBV12-3/TRBV12-4	few	CASSNGQGITEAFF
TRBJ1-1	TRBV18	many	CASSPRTGGTEAFF
TRBJ2-7	TRBV4-2	once	CVSSQVEGVNYEQYF
TRBJ2-1	TRBV20-1	NA	CSASPTGAGNEQFF
TRBJ2-1	TRBV5-6	many	CASSLGVLNEQFF
TRBJ2-7	TRBV6-2/TRBV6-3	many	CASSANFYEQYF
TRBJ1-2	TRBV6-1	few	CASMWEGGRKEGGYTF
TRBJ2-1	TRBV12-3/TRBV12-4	NA	CASTLGQGAERYF
TRBJ2-6	TRBV7-2	many	CASSPDRVAGANVLTF
TRBJ2-5	TRBV7-8	many	CASSLASRRQETQYF
TRBJ2-5	TRBV29-1	NA	CSHTLSRGVETQYF
TRBJ1-1	TRBV27	NA	CASTSSSRVNTEAFF
NA	TRBV10-3	once	CAISDGGLAGGVHEQYF
TRBJ1-1	TRBV7-9	many	CASSFREGAEAFF
TRBJ2-4	TRBV11-1	many	CASSQDRGYKNIQYF
TRBJ2-2	TRBV25-1	many	CASSEYHSQNTGELFF
TRBJ1-5	TRBV20-1	many	CSARDGTFQNQPQHF
TRBJ1-6	TRBV25-1	few	CASSEPEWGSPLHF
TRBJ1-1	TRBV20-1	few	CSASLPNEAFF
TRBJ1-2	TRBV28	many	CASSPDRGLRGYTF